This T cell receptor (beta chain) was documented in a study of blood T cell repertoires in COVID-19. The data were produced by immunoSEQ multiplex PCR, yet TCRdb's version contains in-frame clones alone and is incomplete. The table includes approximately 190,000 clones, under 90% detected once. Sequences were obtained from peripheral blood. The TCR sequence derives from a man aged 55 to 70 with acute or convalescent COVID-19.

The CDR3 sequence: CASSPGTRGKEAFF. The CDR3 DNA sequence: TGTGCCAGTAGTCCCGGGACCCGGGGGAAGGAAGCTTTCTTT. This chain links TRBV19 with TRBJ1-1; tentative D call: TRBD1 (5 bases). The germline gives CDR1 LNHDA, CDR2 SQIVND (reference sequence). The CDR3 consists of 14 residues. V lost 5 bases, J lost 8 bases, and 18 bases lay in between.